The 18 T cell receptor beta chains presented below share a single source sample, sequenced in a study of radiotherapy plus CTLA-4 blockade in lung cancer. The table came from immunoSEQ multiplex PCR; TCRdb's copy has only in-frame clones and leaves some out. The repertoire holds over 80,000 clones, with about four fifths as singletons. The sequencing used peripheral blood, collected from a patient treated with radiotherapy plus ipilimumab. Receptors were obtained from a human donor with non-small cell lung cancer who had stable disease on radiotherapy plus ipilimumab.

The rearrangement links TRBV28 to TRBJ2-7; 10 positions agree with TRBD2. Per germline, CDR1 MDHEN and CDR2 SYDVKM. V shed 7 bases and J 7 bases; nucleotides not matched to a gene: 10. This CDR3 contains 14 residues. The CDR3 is CASTLAGVRLEQYF. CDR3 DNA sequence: TGTGCCAGCACCCTAGCGGGGGTCCGGTTAGAGCAGTACTTC. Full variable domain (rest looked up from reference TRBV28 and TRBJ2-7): DVKVTQSSRYLVKRTGEKVFLECVQDMDHENMFWYRQDPGLGLRLIYFSYDVKMKEKGDIPEGYSVSREKKERFSLILESASTNQTSMYLCASTLAGVRLEQYFGPGTRLTVT.

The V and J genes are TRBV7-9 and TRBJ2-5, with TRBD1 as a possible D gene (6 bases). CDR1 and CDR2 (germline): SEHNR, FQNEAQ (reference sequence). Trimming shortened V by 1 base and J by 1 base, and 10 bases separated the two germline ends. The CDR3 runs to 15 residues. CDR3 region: CASSLGLGGQETQYF. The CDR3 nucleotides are TGTGCCAGCAGCTTAGGGTTAGGGGGCCAAGAGACCCAGTACTTC.

As DNA, the CDR3 is TGTGCCATCAGTTCGGGAGCCAAGAACACTGAAGCTTTCTTT. It codes for CAISSGAKNTEAFF. V usage is TRBV10-3 and J usage is TRBJ1-1, with D uncertain. CDR3 length equals 14 residues. The V and J ends lost 5 bases and 1 base respectively, with 11 bases between them. Germline V gene lookup returns CDR1 ENHRY and CDR2 SYGVKD.

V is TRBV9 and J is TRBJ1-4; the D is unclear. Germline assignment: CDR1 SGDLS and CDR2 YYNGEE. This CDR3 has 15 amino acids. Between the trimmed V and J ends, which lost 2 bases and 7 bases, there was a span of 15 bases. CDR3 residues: CASSVRPTLGEKLFF. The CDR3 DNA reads TGTGCCAGCAGCGTTAGACCAACTCTAGGTGAAAAACTGTTTTTT.

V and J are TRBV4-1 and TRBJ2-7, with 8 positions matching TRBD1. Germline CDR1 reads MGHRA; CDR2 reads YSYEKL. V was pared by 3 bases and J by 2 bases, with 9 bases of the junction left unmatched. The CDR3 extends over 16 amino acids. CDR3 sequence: CASSHSNTGGTYEQYF. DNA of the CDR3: TGCGCCAGCAGCCATTCTAACACAGGGGGAACCTACGAGCAGTACTTC.

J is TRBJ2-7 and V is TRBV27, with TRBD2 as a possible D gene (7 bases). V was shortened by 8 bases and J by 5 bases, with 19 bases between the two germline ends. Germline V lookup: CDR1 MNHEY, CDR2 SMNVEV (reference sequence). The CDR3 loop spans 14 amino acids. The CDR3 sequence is CASYRGGLDDEQYF. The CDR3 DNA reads TGTGCCAGCTACCGCGGGGGCCTCGACGACGAGCAGTACTTC.

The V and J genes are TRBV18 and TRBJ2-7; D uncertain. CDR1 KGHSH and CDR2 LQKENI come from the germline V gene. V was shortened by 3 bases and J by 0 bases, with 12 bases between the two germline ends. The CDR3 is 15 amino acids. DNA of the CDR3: TGTGCCAGCTCACCCAGCTCCGACATCTCCTACGAGCAGTACTTC. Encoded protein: CASSPSSDISYEQYF.

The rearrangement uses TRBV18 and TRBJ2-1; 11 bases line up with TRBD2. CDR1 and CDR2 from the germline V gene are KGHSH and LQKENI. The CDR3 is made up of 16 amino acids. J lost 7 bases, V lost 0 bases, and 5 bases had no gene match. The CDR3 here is CASSPPASGGLNEQFF. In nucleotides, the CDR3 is TGTGCCAGCTCACCACCGGCTAGCGGGGGGCTAAATGAGCAGTTCTTC.

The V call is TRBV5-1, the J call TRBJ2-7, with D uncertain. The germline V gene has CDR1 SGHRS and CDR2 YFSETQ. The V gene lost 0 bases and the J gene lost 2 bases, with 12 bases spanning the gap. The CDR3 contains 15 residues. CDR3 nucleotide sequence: TGCGCCAGCAGCTTGGCATATCAGACAACCTACGAGCAGTACTTC. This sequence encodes CASSLAYQTTYEQYF.

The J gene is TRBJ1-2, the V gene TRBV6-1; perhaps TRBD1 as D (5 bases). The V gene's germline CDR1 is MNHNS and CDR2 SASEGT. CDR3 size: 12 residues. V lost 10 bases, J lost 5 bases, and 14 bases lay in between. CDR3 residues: CATPLGQYGYTF. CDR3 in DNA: TGTGCCACCCCTCTGGGGCAATATGGCTACACCTTC.

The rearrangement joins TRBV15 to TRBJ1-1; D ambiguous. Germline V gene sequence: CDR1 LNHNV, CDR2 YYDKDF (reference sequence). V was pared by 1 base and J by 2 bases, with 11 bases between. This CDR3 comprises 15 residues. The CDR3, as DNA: TGTGCCACCAGCAGAGGTGGAACAGCTAACACTGAAGCTTTCTTT. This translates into CATSRGGTANTEAFF. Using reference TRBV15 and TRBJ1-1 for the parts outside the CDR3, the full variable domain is DAMVIQNPRYQVTQFGKPVTLSCSQTLNHNVMYWYQQKSSQAPKLLFHYYDKDFNNEADTPDNFQSRRPNTSFCFLDIRSPGLGDTAMYLCATSRGGTANTEAFFGQGTRLTVV.

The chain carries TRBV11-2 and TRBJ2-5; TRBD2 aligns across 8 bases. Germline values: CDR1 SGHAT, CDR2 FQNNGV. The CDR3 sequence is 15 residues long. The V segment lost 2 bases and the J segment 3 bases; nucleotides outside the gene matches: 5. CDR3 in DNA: TGTGCCAGCAGCTTACGGCGGGGGGTAGAAGAGACCCAGTACTTC. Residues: CASSLRRGVEETQYF.

The CDR3, as DNA: TGTGCCAGCAGCGAGGACAGGGGTAATTCACCCCTCCACTTT. Residues: CASSEDRGNSPLHF. J is TRBJ1-6 and V is TRBV7-2; 9 bases align to TRBD1. The germline V gene encodes CDR1 SGHTA and CDR2 FQGNSA. This CDR3 comprises 14 residues. The V segment lost 5 bases and the J segment 6 bases; nucleotides outside the gene matches: 2.

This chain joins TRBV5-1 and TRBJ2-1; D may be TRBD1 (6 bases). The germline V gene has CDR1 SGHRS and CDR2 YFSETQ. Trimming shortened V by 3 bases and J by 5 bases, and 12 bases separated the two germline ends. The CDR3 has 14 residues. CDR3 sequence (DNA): TGCGCCAGCAGCTACACCCGGGACAACAATGAGCAGTTCTTC. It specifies CASSYTRDNNEQFF.

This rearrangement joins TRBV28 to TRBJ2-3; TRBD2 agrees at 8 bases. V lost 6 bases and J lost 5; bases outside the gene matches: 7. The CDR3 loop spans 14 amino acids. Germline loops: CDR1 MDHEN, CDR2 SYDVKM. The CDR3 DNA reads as TGTGCCAGCAGCTCGGGAGGGCCGTTAGATACGCAGTATTTT. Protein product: CASSSGGPLDTQYF. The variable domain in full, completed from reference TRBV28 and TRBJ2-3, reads DVKVTQSSRYLVKRTGEKVFLECVQDMDHENMFWYRQDPGLGLRLIYFSYDVKMKEKGDIPEGYSVSREKKERFSLILESASTNQTSMYLCASSSGGPLDTQYFGPGTRLTVL.

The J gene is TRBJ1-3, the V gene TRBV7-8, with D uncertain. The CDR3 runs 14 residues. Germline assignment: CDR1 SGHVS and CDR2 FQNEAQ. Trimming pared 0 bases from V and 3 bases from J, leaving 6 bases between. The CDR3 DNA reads TGTGCCAGCAGCTTAGCCGGTTTTGGAAACACCATATATTTT. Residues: CASSLAGFGNTIYF.

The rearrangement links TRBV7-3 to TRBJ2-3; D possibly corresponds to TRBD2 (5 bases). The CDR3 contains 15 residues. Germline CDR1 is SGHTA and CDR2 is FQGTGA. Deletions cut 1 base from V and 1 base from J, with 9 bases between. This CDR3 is CASSLRGLGTDTQYF. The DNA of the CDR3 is TGTGCCAGCAGCTTAAGAGGACTCGGCACAGATACGCAGTATTTT.

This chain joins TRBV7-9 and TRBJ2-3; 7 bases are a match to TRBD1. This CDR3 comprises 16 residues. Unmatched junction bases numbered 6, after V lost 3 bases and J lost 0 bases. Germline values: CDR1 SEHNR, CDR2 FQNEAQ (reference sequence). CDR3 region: CASSFKVTGSTDTQYF. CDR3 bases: TGTGCCAGCAGCTTCAAGGTGACAGGGAGCACAGATACGCAGTATTTT.